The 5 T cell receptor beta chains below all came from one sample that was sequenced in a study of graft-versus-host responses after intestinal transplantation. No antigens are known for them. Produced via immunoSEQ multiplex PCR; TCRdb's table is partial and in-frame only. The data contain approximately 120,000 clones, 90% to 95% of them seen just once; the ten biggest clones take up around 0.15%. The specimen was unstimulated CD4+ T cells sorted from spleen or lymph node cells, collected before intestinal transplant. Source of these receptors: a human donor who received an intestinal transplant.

DNA of the CDR3: TGTGCCAGCTCACCTCGGACAGGGAGCTACGAGCAGTACTTC. This codes for CASSPRTGSYEQYF. The V gene is TRBV18, the J gene TRBJ2-7; 8 bases line up with TRBD1. V was pared by 3 bases and J by 3 bases, with 4 bases of the junction left unmatched. Germline V gene lookup returns CDR1 KGHSH and CDR2 LQKENI. CDR3 length equals 14 residues.

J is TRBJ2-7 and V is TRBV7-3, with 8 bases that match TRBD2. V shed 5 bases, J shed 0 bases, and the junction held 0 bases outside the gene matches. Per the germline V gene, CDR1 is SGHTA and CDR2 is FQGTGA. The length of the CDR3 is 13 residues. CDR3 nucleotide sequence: TGTGCCAGCAGCCGGGGGGGCTCCTACGAGCAGTACTTC. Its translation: CASSRGGSYEQYF. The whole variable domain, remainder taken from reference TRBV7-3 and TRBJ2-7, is GAGVSQTPSNKVTEKGKYVELRCDPISGHTALYWYRQSLGQGPEFLIYFQGTGAADDSGLPNDRFFAVRPEGSVSTLKIQRTERGDSAVYLCASSRGGSYEQYFGPGTRLTVT.

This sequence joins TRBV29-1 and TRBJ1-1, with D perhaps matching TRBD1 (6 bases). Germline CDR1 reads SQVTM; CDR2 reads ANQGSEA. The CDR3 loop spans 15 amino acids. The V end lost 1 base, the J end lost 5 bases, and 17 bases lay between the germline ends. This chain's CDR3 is CSVEGPGWQGTEAFF. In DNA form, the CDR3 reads TGCAGCGTTGAAGGCCCTGGGTGGCAGGGGACTGAAGCTTTCTTT.

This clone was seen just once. CDR3 coding DNA: TGTGCCAGCAGTTTATCGGGGACGCCCAATTCACCCCTCCACTTT. Translation: CASSLSGTPNSPLHF. The V call is TRBV27, the J call TRBJ1-6; D possibly corresponds to TRBD1 (5 bases). CDR3 length: 15 residues. Germline V lookup: CDR1 MNHEY, CDR2 SMNVEV (reference sequence). Trimming shortened V by 0 bases and J by 7 bases, and 10 bases separated the two germline ends.

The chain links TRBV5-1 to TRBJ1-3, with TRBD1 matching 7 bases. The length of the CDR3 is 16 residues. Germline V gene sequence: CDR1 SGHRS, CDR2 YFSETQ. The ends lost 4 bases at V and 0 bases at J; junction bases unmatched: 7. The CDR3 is CASSPLTGPSGNTIYF. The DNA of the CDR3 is TGCGCCAGCAGCCCCCTGACAGGGCCCTCTGGAAACACCATATATTTT.